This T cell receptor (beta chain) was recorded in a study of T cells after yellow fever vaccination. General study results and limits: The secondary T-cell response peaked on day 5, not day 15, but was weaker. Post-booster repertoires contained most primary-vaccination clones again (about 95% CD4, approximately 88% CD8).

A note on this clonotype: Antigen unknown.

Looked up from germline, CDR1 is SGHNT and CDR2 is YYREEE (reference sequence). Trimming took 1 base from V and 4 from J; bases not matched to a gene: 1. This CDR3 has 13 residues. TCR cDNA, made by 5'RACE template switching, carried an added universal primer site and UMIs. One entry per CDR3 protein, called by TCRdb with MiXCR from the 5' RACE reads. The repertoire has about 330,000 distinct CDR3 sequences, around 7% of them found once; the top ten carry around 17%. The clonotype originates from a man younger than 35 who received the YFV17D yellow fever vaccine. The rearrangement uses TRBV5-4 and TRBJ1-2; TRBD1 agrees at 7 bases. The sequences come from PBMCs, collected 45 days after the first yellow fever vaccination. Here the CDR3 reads CASSLNRGYGYTF. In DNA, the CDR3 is TGTGCCAGCAGCTTGAACAGGGGCTATGGCTACACCTTC.